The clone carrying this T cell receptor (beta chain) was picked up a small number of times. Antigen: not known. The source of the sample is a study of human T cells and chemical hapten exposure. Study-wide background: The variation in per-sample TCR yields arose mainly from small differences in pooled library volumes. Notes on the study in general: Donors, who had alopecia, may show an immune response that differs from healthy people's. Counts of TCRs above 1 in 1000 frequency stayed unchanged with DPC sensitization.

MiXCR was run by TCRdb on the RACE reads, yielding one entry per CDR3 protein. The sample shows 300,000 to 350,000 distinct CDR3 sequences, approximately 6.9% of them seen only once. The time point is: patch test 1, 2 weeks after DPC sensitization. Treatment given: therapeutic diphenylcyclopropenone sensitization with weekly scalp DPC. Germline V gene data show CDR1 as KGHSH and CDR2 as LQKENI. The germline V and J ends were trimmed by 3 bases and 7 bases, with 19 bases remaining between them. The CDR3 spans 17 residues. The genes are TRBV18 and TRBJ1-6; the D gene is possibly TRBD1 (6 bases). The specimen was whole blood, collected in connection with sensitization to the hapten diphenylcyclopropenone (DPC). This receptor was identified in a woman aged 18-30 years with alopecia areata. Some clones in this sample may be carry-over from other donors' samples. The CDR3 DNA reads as TGTGCCAGCTCACCTGAAAAAGGGGGAGTTCTGAATTCACCCCTCCACTTT. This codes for CASSPEKGGVLNSPLHF.